The 15 T cell receptor beta chains below come from one sample, sequenced in a study of blood T cell repertoires in COVID-19. The repertoire was sequenced with immunoSEQ multiplex PCR; TCRdb's copy has only in-frame clones and lacks some. The repertoire has tens of thousands of clones, about 91% of them found once; the top ten carry roughly 13%. The sequencing input was peripheral blood. These receptors were taken from a woman between 55 and 75 years old with active COVID-19.

The V call is TRBV29-1, the J call TRBJ1-2; D not certain. The CDR3 sequence is 12 residues long. In germline, CDR1 is SQVTM, CDR2 ANQGSEA. V lost 1 base to trimming and J lost 8 bases, with 11 bases between them. The CDR3 DNA reads TGCAGCGTTGAAGGCGGGAATGAGGGCTACACCTTC. Translation gives CSVEGGNEGYTF.

The chain has TRBV10-3 and TRBJ2-3; TRBD1 is a possible D gene (5 bases). V shed 6 bases and J shed 2 bases, with 15 bases lying between them. The CDR3 has 15 residues. CDR1 and CDR2 (germline): ENHRY, SYGVKD. CDR3 loop: CAISPRQLDTDTQYF. CDR3 DNA sequence: TGTGCCATCAGCCCTAGACAGCTAGACACAGATACGCAGTATTTT.

The chain recombines TRBV5-1 with TRBJ1-4, with D maybe TRBD1 (5 bases). The CDR3 consists of 14 residues. The V and J ends lost 10 bases and 4 bases respectively, with 17 bases between them. Germline V gives CDR1 SGHRS, CDR2 YFSETQ. CDR3 amino acids: CASSIGRGNEKLFF. In DNA form, the CDR3 reads TGCGCCTCGTCGATAGGAAGGGGTAATGAAAAACTGTTTTTT.

The rearrangement links TRBV19 to TRBJ1-2; 7 bases are shared with TRBD1. CDR3 length equals 15 residues. V shed 7 bases and J 3 bases; nucleotides not matched to a gene: 11. Germline V gives CDR1 LNHDA, CDR2 SQIVND (reference sequence). The DNA for the CDR3 is TGTGCCAGTACCAGAGGAGACAGGGCCTACTATGGCTACACCTTC. Protein sequence: CASTRGDRAYYGYTF.

V gene TRBV10-3 combines with J gene TRBJ2-1; TRBD2 aligns across 10 bases. Trimming at V came to 2 bases and at J to 7 bases, leaving 5 bases not matched to a gene. The germline V gene has CDR1 ENHRY and CDR2 SYGVKD. CDR3 length: 15 amino acids. The CDR3 DNA reads TGTGCCATCAGTGAGGGGCTAGCGGGGGTAAATGAGCAGTTCTTC. It specifies CAISEGLAGVNEQFF.

V and J are TRBV3-1 (or the pseudogene TRBV3-2) and TRBJ1-3, with TRBD1 identical over 9 bases. The CDR3 contains 18 residues. The germline gives CDR1 LGHDT, CDR2 YNNKEL (reference sequence). V dropped 6 bases and J dropped 2; count of bases not matched to a gene: 14. In DNA, the CDR3 is TGTGCCAGCAGACAGACGGGAACCGGGACAGGGACTGGAAACACCATATATTTT. Its protein product is CASRQTGTGTGTGNTIYF.

The rearrangement uses TRBV7-6 and TRBJ1-6; possibly TRBD1 for D (6 bases). The CDR3 loop spans 15 amino acids. V was pared by 2 bases and J by 10 bases, with 15 bases between. The germline CDR1 and CDR2 sequences are SGHVS and FNYEAQ. The CDR3 sequence is CASSLTPGGESPLHF. The CDR3 region has the DNA TGTGCCAGCAGCTTAACCCCGGGGGGCGAGTCACCCCTCCACTTT.

This rearrangement joins TRBV7-8 to TRBJ2-7, with unresolved D. CDR1 and CDR2 from the germline V gene are SGHVS and FQNEAQ. This CDR3 spans 17 amino acids. V was cut by 5 bases and J by 4 bases, with 24 bases left in between. CDR3 nucleotides: TGTGCCAGCAGCCCCAACACCCGGCGGCCACCCACTTACGAGCAGTACTTC. Translating gives CASSPNTRRPPTYEQYF.

The chain recombines TRBV2 with TRBJ2-7; the D is unclear. CDR1 is SNHLY, CDR2 FYNNEI, per germline. V was clipped by 2 bases and J by 9 bases, with 11 bases between them. The CDR3 is made up of 12 amino acids. The CDR3 spells CASSERPGGQYF. The CDR3 coding sequence is TGTGCCAGCAGTGAACGACCGGGTGGGCAGTACTTC. The whole variable domain, remainder taken from reference TRBV2 and TRBJ2-7, is EPEVTQTPSHQVTQMGQEVILRCVPISNHLYFYWYRQILGQKVEFLVSFYNNEISEKSEIFDDQFSVERPDGSNFTLKIRSTKLEDSAMYFCASSERPGGQYFGPGTRLTVT.

V and J are TRBV11-2 and TRBJ2-1, with TRBD2 identical over 11 bases. After removal of 5 bases from V and 3 bases from J, the junction contained 6 bases not matched to a gene. In germline, CDR1 is SGHAT, CDR2 FQNNGV. The CDR3 runs to 16 residues. The CDR3 DNA follows: TGTGCCAGCAGCCCTAGACTAGCGGGGTTCTACAATGAGCAGTTCTTC. It translates to CASSPRLAGFYNEQFF.

The chain uses TRBV27 and TRBJ2-1, with 7 nucleotides matching TRBD1. The CDR3 sequence is 15 residues long. The germline V gene encodes CDR1 MNHEY and CDR2 SMNVEV (reference sequence). Trimming took 3 bases from V and 3 from J; bases not matched to a gene: 5. CDR3 DNA: TGTGCCAGCAGTTTTATGGGACAGAGCTACAATGAGCAGTTCTTC. It encodes CASSFMGQSYNEQFF.

The rearrangement links TRBV29-1 to TRBJ1-4, with 9 nucleotides matching TRBD1. V lost 7 bases and J lost 8; bases outside the gene matches: 5. Germline values: CDR1 SQVTM, CDR2 ANQGSEA. The CDR3 is 12 amino acids. CDR3 loop: CSARTGDEKLFF. CDR3 nucleotides: TGCAGCGCCAGGACAGGGGACGAAAAACTGTTTTTT.

This clone was found once. J is TRBJ2-4 and V is TRBV30, with 8 bases identical to TRBD2. Germline-derived CDR1 and CDR2 are GTSNPN and SVGIG (reference sequence). CDR3 length: 16 amino acids. Losses at the gene ends were 3 bases for V and 4 bases for J; bases not matched to a gene: 11. In nucleotides, the CDR3 is TGTGCCTGGAGACACGGGTCCGGGGGGGGTAAAAACATTCAGTACTTC. It translates to CAWRHGSGGGKNIQYF.

This clone was seen a handful of times. The CDR3 nucleotides read TGTGCTAGCGGCGGGTTAACTGAGACTGCTGGCTACGAGCAGTACTTC. It encodes CASGGLTETAGYEQYF. The gene calls are TRBV7-7 and TRBJ2-7; D is perhaps TRBD2 (6 bases). The CDR3 is 16 amino acids. Germline V gives CDR1 SSHAT, CDR2 FNYEAQ (reference sequence).

This chain connects TRBV14 to TRBJ1-1, with D unclear. This CDR3 is built from 11 residues. Germline V gene sequence: CDR1 SGHDN, CDR2 FVKESK. Trimming pared 2 bases from V and 4 bases from J, leaving 2 bases between. CDR3 residues: CASSQLTEAFF. As DNA, the CDR3 is TGTGCCAGCAGCCAACTCACTGAAGCTTTCTTT.